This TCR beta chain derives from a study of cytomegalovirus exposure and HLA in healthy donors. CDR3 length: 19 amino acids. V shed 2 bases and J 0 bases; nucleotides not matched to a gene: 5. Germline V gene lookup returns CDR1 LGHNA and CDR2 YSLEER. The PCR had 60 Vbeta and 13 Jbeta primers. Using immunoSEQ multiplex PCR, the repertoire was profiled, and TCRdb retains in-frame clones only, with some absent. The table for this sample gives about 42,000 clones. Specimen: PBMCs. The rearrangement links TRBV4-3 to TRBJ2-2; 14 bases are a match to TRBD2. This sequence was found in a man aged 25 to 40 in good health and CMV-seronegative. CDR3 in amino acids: CASSQRTSGRFANTGELFF. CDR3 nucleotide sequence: TGCGCCAGCAGCCAAAGGACTAGCGGGAGGTTCGCGAACACCGGGGAGCTGTTTTTT.